This T cell receptor (beta chain) emerged from a study of cytomegalovirus exposure and HLA in healthy donors. The CDR3 runs 15 residues. Per germline, CDR1 MNHEY and CDR2 SVGAGI. Trimming removed 7 bases at V and 0 bases at J, with 12 bases between. The primer mix had 60 Vbeta and 13 Jbeta primers. Libraries were prepared by immunoSEQ multiplex PCR; TCRdb keeps only in-frame clonotypes and omits some of them. The sample consists of 68,000 or so clones, about 82% of them appearing once. Study-wide results and limits: Serostatus for CMV was the only available immune exposure information. Rarity marked most TCR sequences, yet some public TCRs occurred in many donors. Reports indicated that the classifier achieved high specificity and sensitivity in diagnosing cytomegalovirus status. The authors later found HLA-associated TCR beta chains more clonally expanded than equally common others.

Of note for this clone: Its target is not known.

The rearrangement joins TRBV6-5 to TRBJ2-2; D unclear. The origin of this receptor is a woman younger than 45 in good health and CMV-seronegative. The sample consisted of PBMCs. This CDR3 is CASKNERSNTGELFF. As DNA, the CDR3 is TGTGCCAGCAAAAACGAGAGGTCGAACACCGGGGAGCTGTTTTTT.